The text below deals with one T cell receptor beta chain. Its antigen is not yet known. Base-call qualities are not available, and no considerably larger clone is one nucleotide away. Taken from the germline V gene (reference sequence), the CDR1 and CDR2 loops are MNHNY and SVGAGI. Its CDR3 holds 16 amino acids, cysteine through phenylalanine. The retained sequence is limited to the CDR3, 48 bases, with the frame set at the first base. V loses 4 bases, J loses 0 bases, and the germline ends lie 15 bases apart. These data are taken from a study of PD-L1 blockade in urothelial cancer (TCRdb year 2017). As for the study more broadly: Therapy was started at some point between 2013 and 2015 for all patients, and atezolizumab 1,200 mg was administered intravenously every 3 weeks. Blood samples gave a median of around 140,000 T cells and 82,636 unique TCRs, with a median clonality of 0.080. Progression-free survival longer than 6 months counted as durable clinical benefit, and TCR features were additionally tested against both progression-free and overall survival. An ECOG performance status of 0 or 1 was recorded for the patients, and 0 to 3 prior chemotherapy regimens had been received by the patients. Eight to ten patients achieved durable clinical benefit and 20 did not. About 90% of the 29 patients were identified as males with urothelial cancer of bladder origin, and a prior smoking history was reported by 18 of 29 patients. Pretreatment tumor samples, along with matched peripheral blood collected serially before and after atezolizumab treatment, underwent TCR sequencing. Pretreatment blood TCR-seq was available for 27 to 30 patients, at least one posttreatment blood collection was obtained for some 25 patients, and tumor TCR-seq was available for some 25 patients. In the same patients who had TCR sequencing, pretreatment tumors also underwent whole exome sequencing and RNA sequencing. The study, an exploratory multi-omic analysis, examined somatic, immune and clinical correlates of response to PD-L1 blockade with atezolizumab in urothelial cancer. Blood samples were analyzed at 3 weeks after treatment start (second dose) and at 6 weeks after treatment start. Study-wide conclusions, independent of this receptor: Improved progression-free and overall survival was found to be associated with pretreatment peripheral blood TCR clonality below the median. Among patients with durable benefit, tumor-associated TCR clones showed greater expansion in peripheral blood 3 weeks after treatment started (n ≈ 24, p = 0.022). Because the sample size was small (n ≈ 27) and many of the analyses were exploratory, the results are meant to be hypothesis-generating.

The time point tag for this specimen amounts to: peripheral blood 6 weeks after treatment start. A total of under 35 patients with locally advanced or metastatic urothelial carcinoma, treated at Memorial Sloan Kettering on a trial protocol, made up the cohort. Peripheral blood mononuclear cells were collected pretreatment and during treatment, at between 1 and 8 total time points per patient. The Qiagen DNeasy Blood extraction kit was used to purify genomic DNA from total PBMCs and from tumor samples. PBMCs were collected pretreatment and during treatment, and were isolated and stored as previously described. Each PCR received spiked-in synthetic TCR analog templates so that absolute template abundance could be estimated from read counts. Using the immunoSEQ assay, TCRbeta CDR3 regions were amplified from genomic DNA with bias-controlled V and J gene primers. Rearranged TCRbeta segments were sequenced at approximately 20X coverage. From the authors' description of their analysis: Clustering was used to correct sequencing errors, and CDR3s were annotated against IMGT to assign V, D and J genes. Downstream analyses used only productive TCRbeta rearrangements and left out out-of-frame or stop-codon sequences. Clonality was computed as one minus Shannon entropy normalized by the log of the number of unique productive sequences. Fisher's exact test with Benjamini-Hochberg correction, using a cutoff of adjusted p below 0.01, was how clones that differed between time points or between blood and tumor were identified. In TCRdb, the immuneACCESS table is reduced to in-frame sequences with V and J assigned. These tables do not hold every clone; where another copy was compared, an unresolved V gene accounts for under half, and the others remain unexplained. The DNA gave D and trimming, while V, J and clone size come from that table. The sample table shows about 40,000 clones, and 86% are seen once. Jointly, the top ten make up roughly a quarter of the sample.

This TCR came from a man between 60 and 75 years old with urothelial cancer. Recombination connected TRBV6-6 to TRBJ1-1; TRBD1 is perhaps the D gene, given 5 matching bases. Sequencing used PBMCs, obtained around atezolizumab (anti-PD-L1) treatment. The CDR3 reads as follows: CASSSSGWGMNTEAFF. The sequenced DNA: TGTGCCAGCAGTTCGTCAGGGTGGGGAATGAACACTGAAGCTTTCTTT.